This is a list of T cell receptor beta chains from one sample in a study of blood T cell repertoires in COVID-19. Generated by immunoSEQ multiplex PCR, the TCRdb table keeps only in-frame clones and is missing some. In the table there are about 64,000 clones, over 75% of which are singletons. Source material: peripheral blood. These receptor sequences come from a man aged 65-85 years with acute or convalescent COVID-19. Each CDR3 is given with its conserved first and last residue. The D gene is left open where the match is weak. The size of a clone is reported for some rows only, either as once, few or many, or as a class for expanded clones.

j_call | clone_size | v_call | d_call | cdr3_nt | cdr3_aa
TRBJ1-5 | NA | TRBV10-3 | NA | TGTGCCATCAGTGAAGACCAAGACAGTCAGCCCCAGCATTTT | CAISEDQDSQPQHF
TRBJ1-5 | few | TRBV7-9 | NA | TGTGCCAGCAGCTTCCGGGAAACAGAGGCCCAGCATTTT | CASSFRETEAQHF
TRBJ2-3 | NA | TRBV28 | NA | TGTGCCAGCAGTTTAGACAGCCTCCTCAAAAGGCTCGGTACGCAGTATTTT | CASSLDSLLKRLGTQYF
TRBJ2-1 | NA | TRBV15 | NA | TGTGCCACCAGCAGCCTGGGGCTAGGGATACTTGCGTATGAGCAGTTCTTC | CATSSLGLGILAYEQFF
TRBJ2-3 | NA | TRBV29-1 | TRBD2 | TGCAGCGTCACAAGCGGGGAGGCTACACGTGGAGATACGCAGTATTTT | CSVTSGEATRGDTQYF
TRBJ1-3 | NA | TRBV6-2/TRBV6-3 | TRBD1 | TGTGCCAGCAGTTACGGGACAGCTTCTGGAAACACCATATATTTT | CASSYGTASGNTIYF
TRBJ1-4 | NA | TRBV18 | NA | TGTGCCAGCTCACTACAGGGTTCCTCTAATGAAAAACTGTTTTTT | CASSLQGSSNEKLFF
TRBJ1-2 | NA | TRBV18 | NA | TGTGCCAGCTCACCGGGGCAGGGGGGCTACACCTTC | CASSPGQGGYTF
TRBJ2-3 | NA | TRBV28 | NA | TGTGCCAGCATTGAGGTCGGCGCAGATACGCAGTATTTT | CASIEVGADTQYF
TRBJ2-5 | NA | TRBV7-9 | TRBD2 | TGTGCCAGCAGCCCCTCTGGCGGGGGTCTTGAGACCCAGTACTTC | CASSPSGGGLETQYF
TRBJ1-5 | NA | TRBV7-2 | NA | TGTGCCAGCAGCGCGAGGAGCAATCAGCCCCAGCATTTT | CASSARSNQPQHF
TRBJ1-2 | few | TRBV18 | TRBD1 | TGTGCCAGCTCACCAAGCGGGACAGGGGGACCAGCTAACTATGGCTACACCTTC | CASSPSGTGGPANYGYTF
TRBJ2-5 | once | TRBV4-1 | NA | TGCGCCAGCAGCCAGCCCGGACAAGGGTACCAAGAGACCCAGTACTTC | CASSQPGQGYQETQYF
TRBJ2-7 | once | TRBV27 | TRBD2 | TGTGCCAGCAGTTTGTCCGGGGGCGGGGGGTACGAGCAGTACTTC | CASSLSGGGGYEQYF